Below are 29 T cell receptor beta chains sequenced from a single sample in a study of OX40 agonist ivuxolimab in advanced cancers. The method was immunoSEQ multiplex PCR; TCRdb's version includes in-frame clones alone and lacks a portion of them. The sample includes 45,000 or so clones, 70% to 90% of them seen just once. Sequenced here: CD4+ or CD8+ T cells sorted from blood, sampled in a trial of the OX40 agonist ivuxolimab. Receptors originate from an adult with an advanced solid tumor such as melanoma, head and neck, liver or kidney cancer.

The V and J genes are TRBV4-3 and TRBJ1-2; D ambiguous. Trimming removed 1 base at V and 0 bases at J, with 15 bases between. The V gene's germline CDR1 is LGHNA and CDR2 YSLEER. The CDR3 extends over 17 amino acids. CDR3 sequence (DNA): TGCGCCAGCAGCCAAGGGGCTCGGACGGAAGCTAACTATGGCTACACCTTC. Translation: CASSQGARTEANYGYTF.

V and J are TRBV5-8 and TRBJ2-4; TRBD2 aligns across 9 bases. The CDR3 consists of 14 residues. Germline V gives CDR1 SGHTS, CDR2 YDEGEE. Trimming cost V 2 bases and J 7 bases; bases outside gene matches: 4. CDR3 protein: CASSLAGGLNIQYF. The CDR3 DNA is TGTGCCAGCAGCTTAGCGGGGGGCCTTAACATTCAGTACTTC.

The chain combines TRBV5-1 with TRBJ2-7, with a weak D call TRBD2 (6 bases). The V end was cut by 2 bases, the J end by 4 bases, with 16 bases between. The CDR3 runs 15 residues. Germline loops: CDR1 SGHRS, CDR2 YFSETQ. CDR3 in amino acids: CASSLEPGLSYEQYV. CDR3 nucleotide sequence: TGCGCCAGCAGCTTAGAACCGGGACTCAGTTACGAGCAGTACGTC.

The chain joins TRBV11-2 to TRBJ1-2; 10 bases are shared with TRBD1. Germline CDR1 is SGHAT and CDR2 is FQNNGV. Trimming took 3 bases from V and 11 from J; bases not matched to a gene: 9. The CDR3 runs to 14 residues. The CDR3 region is CASSLGQGPRTYTF. Here the CDR3 DNA reads TGTGCCAGCAGCTTGGGACAGGGGCCCCGGACGTACACCTTC. Complete variable domain (other parts from reference TRBV11-2 and TRBJ1-2): EAGVAQSPRYKIIEKRQSVAFWCNPISGHATLYWYQQILGQGPKLLIQFQNNGVVDDSQLPKDRFSAERLKGVDSTLKIQPAKLEDSAVYLCASSLGQGPRTYTFGSGTRLTVV.

The gene calls are TRBV7-6 and TRBJ1-1; 8 bases are a match to TRBD1. V was clipped by 5 bases and J by 6 bases; unmatched bases: 14. CDR1 is SGHVS and CDR2 is FNYEAQ in the germline V gene. CDR3 size: 16 residues. The CDR3 DNA reads TGTGCCAGCAGCCAAGATAGCAGACAGGGGAGTGCTGAAGCTTTCTTT. Its protein product is CASSQDSRQGSAEAFF.

This chain uses TRBV25-1 with TRBJ1-1, with D unresolved. Per the germline V gene, CDR1 is MGHDK and CDR2 is SYGVNS. Trimming took 1 base from V and 1 from J, leaving 10 bases between them. This CDR3 region has 15 residues. CDR3 in DNA: TGTGCCAGCAGTGAATCAGCCGCAGGGAACACTGAAGCTTTCTTT. Its translation: CASSESAAGNTEAFF. Supplemented by reference TRBV25-1 and TRBJ1-1, the full variable domain reads EADIYQTPRYLVIGTGKKITLECSQTMGHDKMYWYQQDPGMELHLIHYSYGVNSTEKGDLSSESTVSRIRTEHFPLTLESARPSHTSQYLCASSESAAGNTEAFFGQGTRLTVV.

Note on this clone: At one end, the junction sequence differs from germline, possibly due to a read error. The chain joins TRBV4-1 to TRBJ2-7; no clear D. Germline values: CDR1 MGHRA, CDR2 YSYEKL. CDR3 length: 11 amino acids. The CDR3 region has the DNA TGTGCCAGCAGCCAACCCGGGGAGCAGTACTTC. This sequence encodes CASSQPGEQYF.

The chain recombines TRBV30 with TRBJ1-1, with D possibly matching TRBD1 (6 bases). Germline V gene lookup returns CDR1 GTSNPN and CDR2 SVGIG (reference sequence). Trimming stripped 7 bases from V and 2 bases from J, with 14 bases between. This CDR3 region has 13 residues. CDR3 residues: CAYIPDSNTEAFF. In nucleotides, the CDR3 is TGTGCCTATATCCCGGACAGTAACACTGAAGCTTTCTTT.

The chain recombines TRBV15 with TRBJ1-5; D is ambiguous. Between the trimmed V and J ends, which lost 0 bases and 0 bases, there was a span of 6 bases. The CDR3 contains 15 residues. Germline-derived CDR1 and CDR2 are LNHNV and YYDKDF (reference sequence). CDR3 sequence: CATSRERVSNQPQHF. The CDR3 bases are TGTGCCACCAGCAGAGAAAGGGTTAGCAATCAGCCCCAGCATTTT.

This clone was observed once. This chain joins TRBV6-1 and TRBJ1-1; 10 bases agree with TRBD1. Per the germline V gene, CDR1 is MNHNS and CDR2 is SASEGT. The CDR3 length is 16 residues. V was pared by 4 bases and J by 5 bases, with 10 bases of the junction left unmatched. The CDR3 nucleotides read TGTGCCAGCAGTGCTAGGACAGGGGGGGTGAGGACTGAAGCTTTCTTT. Amino acids: CASSARTGGVRTEAFF.

The rearrangement uses TRBV7-9 and TRBJ2-3, with D unresolved. This CDR3 is built from 14 residues. Germline CDR1 SEHNR, CDR2 FQNEAQ (reference sequence). V lost 1 base, J lost 3 bases, and 8 bases lay in between. The CDR3 nucleotides are TGTGCCAGCAGCTTAGTTGGCGGTACAGATACGCAGTATTTT. This gives the protein CASSLVGGTDTQYF.

The rearrangement links TRBV7-8 to TRBJ2-7; maybe TRBD2 (5 bases). Trimming cost V 3 bases and J 2 bases, with 11 bases left between them. The CDR3 totals 14 residues. Germline CDR1 reads SGHVS; CDR2 reads FQNEAQ. CDR3 protein: CASSLAGLTYEQYF. The CDR3 coding sequence is TGTGCCAGCAGCTTGGCGGGCTTAACCTACGAGCAGTACTTC.

This sequence joins TRBV4-3 and TRBJ1-3; D is uncertain. Germline V gene sequence: CDR1 LGHNA, CDR2 YSLEER. V was clipped by 5 bases and J by 0 bases, with 11 bases between them. The CDR3 runs to 15 residues. The CDR3 sequence is CASSNGRSSGNTIYF. Here the CDR3 DNA reads TGCGCCAGCAGCAATGGACGGTCCTCTGGAAACACCATATATTTT.

The chain has TRBV25-1 and TRBJ1-5; the D gene is possibly TRBD1 (5 bases). The CDR3 is 16 amino acids. From germline, CDR1 is MGHDK and CDR2 SYGVNS. Trimming cost V 6 bases and J 3 bases, with 18 bases left between them. In DNA, the CDR3 is TGTGCCAGCAGCCCCGCGGGGGGGACGGACAATCAGCCCCAGCATTTT. As protein: CASSPAGGTDNQPQHF.

The chain combines TRBV6-1 with TRBJ1-2; unclear D gene. The V gene lost 5 bases and the J gene lost 7 bases, with 8 bases spanning the gap. Germline-derived CDR1 and CDR2 are MNHNS and SASEGT. The CDR3 totals 11 residues. CDR3 loop: CASSSPGGYTF. CDR3 coding DNA: TGTGCCAGCAGTTCCCCGGGTGGCTACACCTTC.

The V call is TRBV27, the J call TRBJ1-2; D might be TRBD1 (5 bases). This CDR3 region has 15 residues. Trimming shortened V by 2 bases and J by 0 bases, and 10 bases separated the two germline ends. The germline gives CDR1 MNHEY, CDR2 SMNVEV (reference sequence). In DNA, the CDR3 is TGTGCCAGCAGTTTAATCGGGGGACCTAACTATGGCTACACCTTC. Residues: CASSLIGGPNYGYTF.

This clone was detected once. The rearrangement links TRBV19 to TRBJ1-1; D is unclear. The CDR3 length is 16 residues. Germline CDR1 LNHDA, CDR2 SQIVND (reference sequence). Trimming pared 2 bases from V and 4 bases from J, leaving 17 bases between. This CDR3 is CASSILYSARSTEAFF. The CDR3 nucleotides read TGTGCCAGTAGTATATTATATTCGGCCAGATCCACTGAAGCTTTCTTT.

This clone was counted once. The genes are TRBV5-8 and TRBJ1-5; TRBD1 is a possible D gene (6 bases). Per germline, CDR1 SGHTS and CDR2 YDEGEE. This CDR3 contains 16 residues. The V gene lost 4 bases and the J gene lost 0 bases, with 14 bases spanning the gap. CDR3 in amino acids: CASSRGGQYSNQPQHF. The CDR3, as DNA: TGTGCCAGCAGCCGTGGGGGCCAATATAGCAATCAGCCCCAGCATTTT.

In this sample, this clone turned up once. The chain joins TRBV4-3 to TRBJ1-6, with 8 positions matching TRBD1. Germline CDR1 and CDR2: LGHNA and YSLEER. Trimming at V came to 4 bases and at J to 10 bases, leaving 6 bases not matched to a gene. This CDR3 region has 14 residues. CDR3 in amino acids: CASSPQGASSPLHF. In DNA form, the CDR3 reads TGCGCCAGCAGCCCTCAGGGGGCGAGCTCACCCCTCCACTTT.

The chain recombines TRBV9 with TRBJ2-1; D is possibly TRBD1 (6 bases). In germline, CDR1 is SGDLS, CDR2 YYNGEE. The V and J ends lost 6 bases and 4 bases respectively, with 17 bases between them. CDR3 length: 15 residues. The CDR3: CASTPGGRGYNEQFF. As DNA, the CDR3 is TGTGCCAGCACCCCAGGAGGCAGGGGTTACAATGAGCAGTTCTTC.

The chain carries TRBV19 and TRBJ1-5, with 7 bases fitting TRBD1. The CDR3 runs 16 residues. V lost 7 bases, J lost 2 bases, and 11 bases stayed unmatched. CDR1 is LNHDA, CDR2 SQIVND, per germline (reference sequence). The CDR3 DNA reads as TGTGCCAGTACCGATGTTGTGCAGGGGGGCAATCAGCCCCAGCATTTT. It is translated as CASTDVVQGGNQPQHF.

The chain employs TRBV25-1 and TRBJ1-4; D unresolved. The CDR3 has 13 amino acids. Trimming took 7 bases from V and 11 from J, leaving 17 bases between them. From germline, CDR1 is MGHDK and CDR2 SYGVNS. The CDR3 region has the DNA TGTGCCAGCAAAGGCCCCCATCCGGGGAAACTGTTTTTT. It translates to CASKGPHPGKLFF.

V is TRBV6-6 and J is TRBJ1-2, with TRBD1 identical over 7 bases. Trimming took 6 bases from V and 4 from J; bases not matched to a gene: 8. The CDR3 spans 14 residues. Germline loops: CDR1 MNHNY, CDR2 SVGAGI (reference sequence). For the CDR3, the DNA is TGTGCCAGCAGGGGGACAGAACTTCTCTATGGCTACACCTTC. This encodes CASRGTELLYGYTF.

This clone is judged medium-sized (0.01 to 0.1%). The sample carries other DNA sequences with the same CDR3. This sequence joins TRBV19 and TRBJ1-5; 7 bases are shared with TRBD1. Germline assignment: CDR1 LNHDA and CDR2 SQIVND (reference sequence). Trimming at V came to 3 bases and at J to 0 bases, leaving 5 bases not matched to a gene. This CDR3 is built from 16 residues. CDR3 sequence (DNA): TGTGCCAGTAGTATTTGGACAGGCGATAGCAATCAGCCCCAGCATTTT. This translates into CASSIWTGDSNQPQHF.

The rearrangement uses TRBV7-9 and TRBJ2-5; TRBD1 aligns across 8 bases. From germline, CDR1 is SEHNR and CDR2 FQNEAQ (reference sequence). V was clipped by 5 bases and J by 1 base; unmatched bases: 3. This CDR3 comprises 14 residues. CDR3 residues: CASSHDRGQETQYF. CDR3 nucleotide sequence: TGTGCCAGCAGCCACGACAGGGGCCAAGAGACCCAGTACTTC.

The chain combines TRBV6-5 with TRBJ1-3; TRBD1 agrees at 8 bases. This CDR3 has 15 amino acids. V was clipped by 4 bases and J by 4 bases; unmatched bases: 6. The germline CDR1 and CDR2 sequences are MNHEY and SVGAGI. The CDR3 DNA follows: TGTGCCAGCAGTTCCACAGGGGGGAGAGGAAACACCATATATTTT. The encoded protein is CASSSTGGRGNTIYF.

The chain uses TRBV7-2 and TRBJ2-1; D is ambiguous. Trimming stripped 1 base from V and 5 bases from J, with 15 bases between. Germline-derived CDR1 and CDR2 are SGHTA and FQGNSA. The CDR3 is 16 residues long. CDR3 nucleotide sequence: TGTGCCAGCAGCTTAGTTTTTACTTTACACGACAATGAGCAGTTCTTC. It codes for CASSLVFTLHDNEQFF. The variable domain in full, with the rest retrieved from reference TRBV7-2 and TRBJ2-1, is GAGVSQSPSNKVTEKGKDVELRCDPISGHTALYWYRQSLGQGLEFLIYFQGNSAPDKSGLPSDRFSAERTGGSVSTLTIQRTQQEDSAVYLCASSLVFTLHDNEQFFGPGTRLTVL.

The chain carries TRBV4-3 and TRBJ2-5, with D tentatively TRBD1 or TRBD2 (5 bases each). Germline-derived CDR1 and CDR2 are LGHNA and YSLEER. This CDR3 has 16 amino acids. V lost 0 bases and J 1 base, leaving 12 bases between the germline ends. As DNA, the CDR3 is TGCGCCAGCAGCCAAGAGAGGGTAGACAGCCAAGAGACCCAGTACTTC. The encoded protein is CASSQERVDSQETQYF.

V usage is TRBV19 and J usage is TRBJ1-1, with D unresolved. Germline assignment: CDR1 LNHDA and CDR2 SQIVND (reference sequence). V was trimmed by 5 bases and J by 0 bases, leaving 19 bases between them. This CDR3 comprises 17 residues. The DNA for the CDR3 is TGTGCCAGTAGTGGTCCCGATTCGGGATACATGAACACTGAAGCTTTCTTT. This sequence encodes CASSGPDSGYMNTEAFF.